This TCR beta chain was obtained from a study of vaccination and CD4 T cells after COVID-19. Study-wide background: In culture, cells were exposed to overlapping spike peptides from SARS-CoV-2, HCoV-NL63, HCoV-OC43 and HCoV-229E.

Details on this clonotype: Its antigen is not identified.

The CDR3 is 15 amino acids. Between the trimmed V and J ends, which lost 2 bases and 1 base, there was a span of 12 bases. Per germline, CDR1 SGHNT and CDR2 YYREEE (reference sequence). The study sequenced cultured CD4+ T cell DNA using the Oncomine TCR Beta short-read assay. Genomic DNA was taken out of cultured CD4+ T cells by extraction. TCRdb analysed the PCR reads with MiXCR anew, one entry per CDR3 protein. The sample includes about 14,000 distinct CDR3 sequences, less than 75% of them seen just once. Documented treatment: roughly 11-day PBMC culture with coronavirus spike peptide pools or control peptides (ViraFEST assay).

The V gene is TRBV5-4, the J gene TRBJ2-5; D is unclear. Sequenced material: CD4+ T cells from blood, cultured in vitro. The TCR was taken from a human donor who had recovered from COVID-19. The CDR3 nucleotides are TGTGCCAGCAGCTTTTCACGGGCCCCCCAAGAGACCCAGTACTTC. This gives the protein CASSFSRAPQETQYF.